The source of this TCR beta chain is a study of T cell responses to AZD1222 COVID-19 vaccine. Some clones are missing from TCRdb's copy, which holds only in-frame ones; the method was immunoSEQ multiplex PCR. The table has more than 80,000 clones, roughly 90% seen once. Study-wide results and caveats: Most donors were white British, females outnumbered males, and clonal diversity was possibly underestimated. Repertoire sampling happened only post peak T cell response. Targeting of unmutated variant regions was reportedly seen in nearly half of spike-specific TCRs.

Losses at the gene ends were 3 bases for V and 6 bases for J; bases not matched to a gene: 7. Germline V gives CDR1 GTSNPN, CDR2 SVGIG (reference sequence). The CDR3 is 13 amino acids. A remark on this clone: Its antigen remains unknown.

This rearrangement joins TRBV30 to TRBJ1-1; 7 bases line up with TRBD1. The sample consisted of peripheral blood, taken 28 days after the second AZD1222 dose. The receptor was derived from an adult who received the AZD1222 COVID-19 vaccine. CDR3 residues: CAWRTDRVAEAFF. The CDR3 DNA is TGTGCCTGGAGAACTGACAGGGTAGCTGAAGCTTTCTTT.